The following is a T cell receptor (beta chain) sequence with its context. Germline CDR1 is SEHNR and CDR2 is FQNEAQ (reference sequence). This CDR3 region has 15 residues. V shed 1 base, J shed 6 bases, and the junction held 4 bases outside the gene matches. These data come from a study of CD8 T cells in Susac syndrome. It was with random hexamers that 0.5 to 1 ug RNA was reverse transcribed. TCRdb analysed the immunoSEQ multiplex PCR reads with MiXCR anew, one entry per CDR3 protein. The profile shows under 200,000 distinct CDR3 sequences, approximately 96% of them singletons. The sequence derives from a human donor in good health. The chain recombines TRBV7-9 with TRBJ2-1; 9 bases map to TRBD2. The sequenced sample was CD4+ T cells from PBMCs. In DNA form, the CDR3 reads TGTGCCAGCAGCTTAGGAGCGGGGGGCTTCAATGAGCAGTTCTTC. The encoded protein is CASSLGAGGFNEQFF.